This T cell receptor beta chain originates from a study of Graves' ophthalmopathy and Graves' hyperthyroidism. Findings and limits, study-wide: The model forecast ophthalmopathy progression, reaching over 70% sensitivity and roughly 72% specificity. Distinction of ophthalmopathy from stable hyperthyroidism by a 13-signature model reached approximately 89% sensitivity and 75% to 83% specificity.

Active ophthalmopathy (CAS at least 3, NOSPECS at least 4), lasting under 3 months. Certain patients were not enrolled. These were patients with other autoimmune diseases, uncontrolled infections, pregnancy or lactation. Researchers took RNA transcripts and amplified TCR beta CDR3 regions from them. Following a first-round RT-PCR that used HTBI primers, a second-round multiplex PCR was carried out. TCRdb recomputed calls from the multiplex PCR reads with MiXCR, one row per CDR3 protein. The data hold 660,000 or so distinct CDR3 sequences, with roughly 41% observed a single time. About this clonotype: The antigen remains undetermined. Since no conserved phenylalanine or tryptophan closes the CDR3, a read error is the likely cause. The limits of the CDR3 on the DNA are not certain, so only TCRdb's listed CDR3 is given.

Germline values: CDR1 SQVTM, CDR2 ANQGSEA. The CDR3 comprises 10 residues, both ends counted. V usage is TRBV29-1 and J usage is TRBJ2-5; the table assigns TRBD2, which was not confirmed against the DNA. The receptor's source is an adult man with Graves' ophthalmopathy. Sequencing used peripheral blood. The chain's CDR3 is CSVGRGLQNT.